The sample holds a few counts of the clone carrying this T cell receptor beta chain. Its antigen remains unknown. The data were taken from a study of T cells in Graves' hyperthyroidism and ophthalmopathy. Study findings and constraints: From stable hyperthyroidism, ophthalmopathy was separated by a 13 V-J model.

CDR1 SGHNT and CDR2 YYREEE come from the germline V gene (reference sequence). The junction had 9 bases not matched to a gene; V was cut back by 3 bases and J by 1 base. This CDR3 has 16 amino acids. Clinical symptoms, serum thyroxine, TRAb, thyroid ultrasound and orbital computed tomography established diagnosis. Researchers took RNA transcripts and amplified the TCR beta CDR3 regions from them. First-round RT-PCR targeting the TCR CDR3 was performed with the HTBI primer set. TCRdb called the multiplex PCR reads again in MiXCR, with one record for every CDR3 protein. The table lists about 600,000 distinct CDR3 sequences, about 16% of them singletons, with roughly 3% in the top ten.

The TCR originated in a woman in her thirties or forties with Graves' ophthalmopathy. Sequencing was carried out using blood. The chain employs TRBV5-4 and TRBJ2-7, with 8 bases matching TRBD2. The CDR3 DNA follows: TGTGCCAGCAGCTCCGCGGGGGGTGGCGCGTCCTACGAGCAGTACTTC. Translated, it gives CASSSAGGGASYEQYF.